The rows below give T cell receptor beta chains drawn from one sample of a study of STAT5B mutations in CD4+ large granular lymphocyte leukemia. Clones were sequenced by immunoSEQ multiplex PCR, and TCRdb holds only the in-frame ones, with some missing. Here the sample spans about 38,000 clones, around 80% being singletons. The sequencing sample was made of CD4+ T cells from blood buffy coats. These receptors came from a human donor in good health. The CDR3 runs from the conserved cysteine through the conserved F or W. A D gene is named only where the DNA matches it firmly. Expanded clones are given a class, and other clones once, few, many or no size at all.

j_call clone_size d_call v_call cdr3_aa cdr3_nt
TRBJ1-1 once NA TRBV7-2 CASSFQGSMNTEAFF TGTGCCAGCAGCTTTCAGGGCAGCATGAACACTGAAGCTTTCTTT
TRBJ1-1 NA NA TRBV7-9 CASSLTTANTEAFF TGTGCCAGCAGCTTAACGACAGCGAACACTGAAGCTTTCTTT
TRBJ1-1 NA TRBD1 TRBV5-4 CASSLRPGGTEAFF TGTGCCAGCAGCTTGCGGCCAGGGGGCACTGAAGCTTTCTTT
TRBJ1-5 NA NA TRBV15 CATSGRQDSNQPQHF TGTGCCACCAGCGGCAGACAGGATAGCAATCAGCCCCAGCATTTT
TRBJ2-7 NA TRBD1 TRBV9 CASSTRDRGGTYEQYF TGTGCCAGCAGCACCCGGGACAGGGGGGGTACCTACGAGCAGTACTTC
TRBJ2-7 NA TRBD1 TRBV6-5 CASSYSSQGALYEQYF TGTGCCAGCAGTTACTCTAGTCAGGGGGCTCTCTACGAGCAGTACTTC
TRBJ1-2 NA NA TRBV5-4 CASSPPANYGYTF TGTGCCAGCAGCCCGCCGGCCAACTATGGCTACACCTTC
TRBJ1-6 NA NA TRBV2 CASRREGLTLHF TGTGCCAGCAGAAGGGAGGGGTTAACCCTCCACTTT
TRBJ2-1 NA NA TRBV27 CASSLSIGQFNEQFF TGTGCCAGCAGTTTATCGATCGGCCAGTTCAATGAGCAGTTCTTC
TRBJ2-3 few TRBD2 TRBV7-2 CASSLLTSREQYF TGTGCCAGCAGCTTACTGACTAGCCGGGAGCAGTATTTT
TRBJ2-7 NA NA TRBV5-5 CASSPITLGEQYF TGTGCCAGCAGCCCTATAACCCTGGGGGAGCAGTACTTC
TRBJ1-4 NA TRBD1 TRBV27 CASSLFSGGGWEKLFF TGTGCCAGCAGTTTATTTTCAGGGGGCGGATGGGAAAAACTGTTTTTT
TRBJ2-2 NA TRBD2 TRBV7-2 CASSLVVLAGGELFF TGTGCCAGCAGCTTAGTGGTCCTAGCGGGAGGGGAGCTGTTTTTT
TRBJ2-7 NA NA TRBV13 CASSLDSRSYEQYF TGTGCCAGCAGCTTGGACTCCCGCTCCTACGAGCAGTACTTC
TRBJ2-1 NA TRBD2 TRBV5-4 CASSPIAGEGSKGDEQFF TGTGCCAGCAGCCCAATAGCGGGAGAGGGGTCGAAGGGAGATGAGCAGTTCTTC
TRBJ1-2 NA NA TRBV5-4 CASSFQRRTGGYTF TGTGCCAGCAGCTTCCAACGTAGGACGGGGGGCTACACCTTC
TRBJ1-1 NA NA TRBV6-1 CASIQGVLNTEAFF TGTGCCAGCATCCAAGGAGTACTTAACACTGAAGCTTTCTTT
TRBJ2-7 NA NA TRBV5-1 CASSLGQPSSYEQYF TGCGCCAGCAGCTTGGGACAGCCGAGCTCCTACGAGCAGTACTTC
TRBJ2-6 NA TRBD1 TRBV5-8 CASSRDRGAGANVLTF TGTGCCAGCAGCAGGGACAGGGGAGCTGGGGCCAACGTCCTGACTTTC
TRBJ2-7 NA TRBD2 TRBV7-2 CASSQGHERGGEQYF TGTGCCAGCAGCCAGGGACACGAACGGGGGGGAGAGCAGTACTTC
TRBJ2-7 NA NA TRBV5-8 CASSLGQASYEQYF TGTGCCAGCAGCTTGGGACAGGCTTCCTACGAGCAGTACTTC
TRBJ1-4 once NA TRBV5-6 CASSLIGGVFGKLFF TGTGCCAGCAGCTTAATCGGGGGGGTTTTTGGAAAACTGTTTTTT
TRBJ2-5 NA NA TRBV10-3 CAISGLGHQETQYF TGTGCCATCAGCGGTCTGGGGCACCAAGAGACCCAGTACTTC
TRBJ2-5 NA NA TRBV7-6 CASSSDRIDQETQYF TGTGCCAGCAGCTCAGACAGGATAGACCAAGAGACCCAGTACTTC
TRBJ2-7 NA NA TRBV7-3 CASSLGGPAYEQYF TGTGCCAGCAGCTTAGGCGGGCCCGCCTACGAGCAGTACTTC
TRBJ2-5 NA TRBD1 TRBV5-1 CASSSSTGIQETQYF TGCGCCAGCAGCTCTTCGACAGGGATACAAGAGACCCAGTACTTC
TRBJ2-1 NA TRBD1 TRBV6-5 CASSFSGTVGDEQFF TGTGCCAGCAGTTTCTCCGGGACAGTAGGTGATGAGCAGTTCTTC
TRBJ2-7 NA NA TRBV2 CASRETRPGQYF TGTGCCAGCAGGGAGACACGTCCTGGGCAGTACTTC
TRBJ2-5 once NA TRBV7-6 CASSAYGGETQYF TGTGCCAGCAGCGCTTACGGGGGAGAGACCCAGTACTTC
TRBJ2-7 NA TRBD2 TRBV5-4 CASSLGGRVYEQYF TGTGCCAGCAGCTTGGGCGGGAGGGTATACGAGCAGTACTTC
TRBJ2-3 NA TRBD1 TRBV7-6 CASSLATTGALSTDTQYF TGTGCCAGCAGCTTAGCCACCACAGGGGCCCTTAGCACAGATACGCAGTATTTT
TRBJ1-1 few NA TRBV18 CASSPPELPSAFF TGTGCCAGCTCACCACCGGAACTCCCTTCGGCTTTCTTT
TRBJ2-7 NA NA TRBV5-4 CASSFRGAYEQYF TGTGCCAGCAGCTTCCGGGGAGCCTACGAGCAGTACTTC
TRBJ1-1 few NA TRBV5-1 CASSYGEDTEAFF TGCGCCAGTTCGTACGGGGAGGACACTGAAGCTTTCTTT
TRBJ2-6 NA NA TRBV19 CASDGGSGANVLTF TGTGCCAGTGACGGGGGCTCTGGGGCCAACGTCCTGACTTTC